What follows are 15 T cell receptor beta chains derived from one specimen sequenced in a study of blood T cell repertoires in COVID-19. Generated by immunoSEQ multiplex PCR, the TCRdb table keeps only in-frame clones and is missing some. Counted here are a few hundred thousand clones, roughly four fifths occurring once; the ten biggest clones make up approximately 3.6%. Sequenced: PBMCs or T cells enriched from blood (not recorded which). All receptors derive from a man aged 45-65 years who had recovered from COVID-19.

V gene TRBV6-9 combines with J gene TRBJ2-3; D might be TRBD1 (6 bases). The CDR3 loop spans 16 amino acids. V lost 5 bases, J lost 0 bases, and 15 bases lay in between. CDR1 is MNHGY and CDR2 is SVAAGI in the germline V gene. This chain's CDR3 is CASSTVRDISTDTQYF. CDR3 bases: TGTGCCAGCAGTACCGTCCGGGACATTAGCACAGATACGCAGTATTTT.

The chain joins TRBV6-5 to TRBJ2-7; 8 bases are a match to TRBD2. The CDR3 spans 14 residues. V gave up 6 bases and J gave up 3 bases; unmatched junction bases: 7. Germline values: CDR1 MNHEY, CDR2 SVGAGI. DNA of the CDR3: TGTGCCAGCAGCGTAGCCGGGAGGGTCTACGAGCAGTACTTC. It yields the protein CASSVAGRVYEQYF.

The J gene is TRBJ2-7, the V gene TRBV7-2; D gene uncertain. The CDR3 is 14 residues long. Per the germline V gene, CDR1 is SGHTA and CDR2 is FQGNSA. Trimming stripped 6 bases from V and 2 bases from J, with 14 bases between. CDR3 coding DNA: TGTGCCAGCAGTCATGGCATTCAGGCCTACGAGCAGTACTTC. It translates to CASSHGIQAYEQYF. Full variable domain (missing parts from reference TRBV7-2 and TRBJ2-7): GAGVSQSPSNKVTEKGKDVELRCDPISGHTALYWYRQSLGQGLEFLIYFQGNSAPDKSGLPSDRFSAERTGGSVSTLTIQRTQQEDSAVYLCASSHGIQAYEQYFGPGTRLTVT.

This clone appeared a few times. This rearrangement joins TRBV12-5 to TRBJ1-1; 7 nucleotides align to TRBD1. This CDR3 is built from 11 residues. Losses at the gene ends were 6 bases for V and 11 bases for J; bases not matched to a gene: 6. Germline-derived CDR1 and CDR2 are LGHNT and FRNRAP. The CDR3: CASGPDRAAFF. The CDR3 DNA is TGTGCTAGTGGGCCTGACAGGGCGGCTTTCTTT. The full variable domain, rest sourced from reference TRBV12-5 and TRBJ1-1, is DARVTQTPRHKVTEMGQEVTMRCQPILGHNTVFWYRQTMMQGLELLAYFRNRAPLDDSGMPKDRFSAEMPDATLATLKIQPSEPRDSAVYFCASGPDRAAFFGQGTRLTVV.

The chain combines TRBV19 with TRBJ2-2, with TRBD2 identical over 10 bases. V shed 1 base, J shed 5 bases, and the junction held 10 bases outside the gene matches. The CDR3 consists of 18 residues. Germline-derived CDR1 and CDR2 are LNHDA and SQIVND (reference sequence). The CDR3 DNA reads TGTGCCAGTAGTATAGGGAGGAGCGGGGGGGCTTTGACCGGGGAGCTGTTTTTT. It translates to CASSIGRSGGALTGELFF.

The chain carries TRBV5-1 and TRBJ2-1; 13 bases align to TRBD2. The junction had 4 bases not matched to a gene; V was cut back by 3 bases and J by 4 bases. CDR1 and CDR2 from the germline V gene are SGHRS and YFSETQ. The CDR3 consists of 16 residues. The CDR3 region has the DNA TGCGCCAGCAGCTACGGACTAGCGGGGGATTACAATGAGCAGTTCTTC. Protein: CASSYGLAGDYNEQFF.

This sequence joins TRBV24-1 and TRBJ2-3, with D perhaps matching TRBD2 (6 bases). The V gene's germline CDR1 is KGHDR and CDR2 SFDVKD. V lost 5 bases and J lost 10, with 18 bases in between. The CDR3 loop spans 14 amino acids. The CDR3 loop is CATSGPGDFVAQYF. CDR3 DNA: TGTGCCACCAGTGGTCCGGGGGACTTCGTTGCGCAGTATTTT.

Worth noting for this clone: A read error likely explains this, since a far larger clone differs by one base. V usage is TRBV11-2 and J usage is TRBJ1-5; perhaps TRBD1 as D (6 bases). The V end lost 1 base, the J end lost 3 bases, and 7 bases lay between the germline ends. This CDR3 comprises 14 residues. The germline gives CDR1 SGHAT, CDR2 FQNNGV. The CDR3 here is CASSLAGVNQPQHF. CDR3 nucleotide sequence: TGTGCCAGCAGCTTAGCAGGGGTCAATCAGCCCCAGCATTTT.

V is TRBV7-9 and J is TRBJ2-7, with TRBD2 matching 8 bases. The ends lost 4 bases at V and 0 bases at J; junction bases unmatched: 8. Germline V gene lookup returns CDR1 SEHNR and CDR2 FQNEAQ (reference sequence). This CDR3 has 16 residues. The CDR3 DNA reads TGTGCCAGCAGCTCACGAGCGGGGGTTAGCTCCTACGAGCAGTACTTC. Its protein product is CASSSRAGVSSYEQYF.

A few counts support this clone. This sequence joins TRBV9 and TRBJ2-5; TRBD2 agrees at 8 bases. Trimming took 4 bases from V and 2 from J; bases not matched to a gene: 10. The CDR3 totals 16 residues. Per germline, CDR1 SGDLS and CDR2 YYNGEE. CDR3 in DNA: TGTGCCAGCAGCCCCTTTGAGGGACTAGGTCAAGAGACCCAGTACTTC. This translates into CASSPFEGLGQETQYF.

This chain joins TRBV12-3 or TRBV12-4 and TRBJ2-4; 7 bases map to TRBD1. This CDR3 contains 13 residues. V lost 8 bases and J lost 8; bases outside the gene matches: 9. CDR3 DNA sequence: TGTGCCAGCTCCTGGACAGGTCCGGACATTCAGTACTTC. Translated: CASSWTGPDIQYF.

This clone occurred a few times. The chain links TRBV2 to TRBJ2-2, with TRBD1 as a possible D gene (5 bases). CDR1 is SNHLY, CDR2 FYNNEI, per germline. With 8 bases removed from V and 6 bases from J, the gap between germline ends came to 16 bases. The CDR3 runs 14 residues. DNA of the CDR3: TGTGCCAGCTTGACAGCCAGGGTCGCCGGGGAGCTGTTTTTT. Its protein product is CASLTARVAGELFF.

V gene TRBV11-2 combines with J gene TRBJ1-1; 8 bases match TRBD1. The CDR3 covers 14 residues. CDR1 SGHAT and CDR2 FQNNGV come from the germline V gene. Unmatched junction bases numbered 8, after V lost 7 bases and J lost 4 bases. The CDR3 reads CASTVDRGVTEAFF. The CDR3 DNA reads TGTGCCAGCACCGTCGACAGGGGCGTCACTGAAGCTTTCTTT.

The rearrangement joins TRBV5-1 to TRBJ2-1; 12 bases agree with TRBD1. With V trimmed by 4 bases and J by 9 bases, 5 bases remained unmatched. The CDR3 runs 14 residues. The germline V gene encodes CDR1 SGHRS and CDR2 YFSETQ. CDR3 DNA sequence: TGCGCCAGCAGCACGGGACAGGGGGCGGGTGAGCAGTTCTTC. It specifies CASSTGQGAGEQFF.

The chain uses TRBV6-5 and TRBJ2-7, with TRBD1 identical over 9 bases. CDR3 length: 15 residues. After removal of 6 bases from V and 3 bases from J, the junction contained 9 bases not matched to a gene. Germline V CDR1 and CDR2: MNHEY, SVGAGI. The CDR3 is CASSPGQGLIYEQYF. Here the CDR3 DNA reads TGTGCCAGCAGCCCCGGACAGGGGCTGATCTACGAGCAGTACTTC.